A selection of T cell receptor beta chains follows, all from one sample in a study of T-cell reconstitution after alpha-beta-depleted transplantation in children. TCRdb fed the PCR reads into MiXCR, producing one record per CDR3 protein. The profile shows over 150,000 distinct CDR3 sequences, 6.6% of them singletons. Material: PBMCs, obtained before TCRalphabeta/CD19-depleted stem cell transplant. Receptors originate from a boy younger than 10 with acute lymphoblastic leukemia, due to receive a stem cell transplant. CDR3s leave out the opening cysteine and the closing phenylalanine or tryptophan. Each record gives: CDR3 protein, J gene, V gene, D gene. A D gene is named only where the DNA matches it firmly.

CDR3aa: ASAGGLGETQY
j_gene: TRBJ2-5
v_gene: TRBV28
d_gene: TRBD2

CDR3aa: ASSPPSGDTQY
j_gene: TRBJ2-3
v_gene: TRBV18
d_gene: -

CDR3aa: ASSRTAALYNSPLH
j_gene: TRBJ1-6
v_gene: TRBV28
d_gene: -

CDR3aa: ASSSAGLAATGELF
j_gene: TRBJ2-2
v_gene: TRBV5-1
d_gene: TRBD2

CDR3aa: ASSLASTYEQY
j_gene: TRBJ2-7
v_gene: TRBV11-2
d_gene: -

CDR3aa: ASTRPPGNTIY
j_gene: TRBJ1-3
v_gene: TRBV28
d_gene: -

CDR3aa: ASSPWGGDYEQY
j_gene: TRBJ2-7
v_gene: TRBV5-6
d_gene: TRBD2

CDR3aa: ASSLEGEGPRTEAF
j_gene: TRBJ1-1
v_gene: TRBV7-8
d_gene: -

CDR3aa: ASSGTDSYGYT
j_gene: TRBJ1-2
v_gene: TRBV25-1
d_gene: -

CDR3aa: ASSFPLAGGRNEQF
j_gene: TRBJ2-1
v_gene: TRBV7-8
d_gene: TRBD2

CDR3aa: ASSYSMGSTEAF
j_gene: TRBJ1-1
v_gene: TRBV6-5
d_gene: -

CDR3aa: ASNPTGHGDTQY
j_gene: TRBJ2-3
v_gene: TRBV12-3/TRBV12-4
d_gene: -

CDR3aa: ASSEGGVYEQF
j_gene: TRBJ2-1
v_gene: TRBV2
d_gene: -

CDR3aa: ASSPGTAIYEQY
j_gene: TRBJ2-7
v_gene: TRBV12-3/TRBV12-4
d_gene: TRBD1

CDR3aa: ASRRGGAGSYNEQF
j_gene: TRBJ2-1
v_gene: TRBV28
d_gene: -

CDR3aa: ASCIGHTNSPLH
j_gene: TRBJ1-6
v_gene: TRBV5-6
d_gene: -